The sequence of this T cell receptor (beta chain) was determined in a study of PD-1 blockade in classical Hodgkin lymphoma. As to this clone: The antigen is undetermined.

The CDR3 contains 15 residues. Trimming took 4 bases from V and 6 from J; bases not matched to a gene: 6. Germline V gene sequence: CDR1 SGHVS, CDR2 FQNEAQ. Findings of the study overall: In CD4+ cells, TCR diversity went up significantly by C4D1, but in CD8+ cells it did not.

Relapses following autologous stem cell transplantation were seen in all patients, with brentuximab vedotin exposure varying. Produced via immunoSEQ multiplex PCR; TCRdb's table is partial and in-frame only. The repertoire holds about 43,000 clones, with about 65% as singletons. The J gene is TRBJ1-6, the V gene TRBV7-8; 7 positions agree with TRBD1. Sequenced material: peripheral blood mononuclear cells (PBMCs), taken before the second cycle of nivolumab. The sequence was obtained from a human donor with classical Hodgkin lymphoma. CDR3 loop: CASSSWDSPNSPLHF. The CDR3, as DNA: TGTGCCAGCAGCTCGTGGGACAGCCCTAATTCACCCCTCCACTTT.